These T cell receptor beta chains were read from a single sample in a study of T-cell reconstitution after alpha-beta-depleted transplantation in children. TCRdb fed the PCR reads into MiXCR, producing one record per CDR3 protein. The sample yields a few hundred thousand distinct CDR3 sequences, about 23% seen once. The sample consisted of PBMCs, taken before TCRalphabeta/CD19-depleted stem cell transplant. These TCRs come from a girl aged 2-15 years with Fanconi anemia, due to receive a stem cell transplant. The CDR3 runs from the conserved cysteine through the conserved F or W. The D gene is left open where the match is weak. Not every row has a clone size; where given, it reads once, few, many or a size class.

>TRBD1|.|TRBJ1-1|TRBV20-1
TGCAGTGCTAGAGACGGACAGGAAGAAGCTTTCTTT
CSARDGQEEAFF
>.|many|TRBJ1-1|TRBV28
TGTGCCAGCAGTTTGGACAGGAACACTGAAGCTTTCTTT
CASSLDRNTEAFF
>.|many|TRBJ2-7|TRBV12-3/TRBV12-4
TGTGCCAGCAACCCCCTCGTTTACGAGCAGTACTTC
CASNPLVYEQYF
>TRBD2|once|TRBJ2-5|TRBV7-3
TGTGCCAGCAGCCCCCTAGCGGGAGACAGGGAGACCCAGTACTTC
CASSPLAGDRETQYF
>.|.|TRBJ2-1|TRBV7-9
TGTGCCAGCAGCTTAGGGCCCCGTCGGGACAATGAGCAGTTCTTC
CASSLGPRRDNEQFF
>.|many|TRBJ2-1|TRBV3-1
TGTGCCAGCAGCCCGACATACACCTACAATGAGCAGTTCTTC
CASSPTYTYNEQFF
>TRBD2|few|TRBJ2-5|TRBV4-2
TGTGCCAGCAGCCGCCGACTAGCGGGGGGCCCTTTCCAAGAGACCCAGTACTTC
CASSRRLAGGPFQETQYF
>.|few|TRBJ2-1|TRBV20-1
TGCAGTGCTAGTTACCGGGACGGGTCCTACAATGAGCAGTTCTTC
CSASYRDGSYNEQFF
>TRBD2|many|TRBJ2-7|TRBV27
TGTGCCAGCAGTTTAAGTACTAGCGCAGACGAGCAGTACTTC
CASSLSTSADEQYF
>.|many|TRBJ2-1|TRBV7-3
TGTGCCAGCAGCTTAACTGGCCAGAACAATGAGCAGTTCTTC
CASSLTGQNNEQFF
>TRBD2|many|TRBJ2-3|TRBV5-1
TGCGCCAGCGAGCTCATAGCGGGAGCGGTAGATACGCAGTATTTT
CASELIAGAVDTQYF
>TRBD1|few|TRBJ2-1|TRBV18
TGTGCCAGCTCACCACTTTACGCGACAGGGAGCTCCTACAATGAGCAGTTCTTC
CASSPLYATGSSYNEQFF
>.|few|TRBJ2-1|TRBV20-1
TGCAGTGCTGTCGGGGACAAGTTCAATGAGCAGTTCTTC
CSAVGDKFNEQFF
>TRBD2|many|TRBJ2-1|TRBV29-1
TGCAGCGTACCAGCTAGCGGTGGTGAGCAGTTCTTC
CSVPASGGEQFF
>.|once|TRBJ2-3|TRBV20-1
TGCAGTGCTAGAAAGGGGGAGGGGGCAGATACGCAGTATTTT
CSARKGEGADTQYF
>.|.|TRBJ2-5|TRBV5-1
TGCGCCAGCAGCTTCGGGGACACACGGACTAGTGATGAGACCCAGTACTTC
CASSFGDTRTSDETQYF
>TRBD1|.|TRBJ1-2|TRBV12-3/TRBV12-4
TGTGCCAGCAGCTCCCGGGACAGGGCGGAATATTTATGGGGCTACACCTTC
CASSSRDRAEYLWGYTF
>.|few|TRBJ2-1|TRBV7-9
TGTGCCAGCAGCTCTCACCCGGTTGCCTCCTACAATGAGCAGTTCTTC
CASSSHPVASYNEQFF
>.|many|TRBJ2-1|TRBV7-3
TGTGCCAGCAGCTTAACCCTGGGTAGCTACAATGAGCAGTTCTTC
CASSLTLGSYNEQFF
>.|.|TRBJ1-4|TRBV6-1
TGTGCCAGCAGCCGGGGAAATGAAAAACTGTTTTTT
CASSRGNEKLFF
>.|many|TRBJ1-5|TRBV7-9
TGTGCCAGCAGCCCGGATAGCAATCAGCCCCAGCATTTT
CASSPDSNQPQHF
>.|.|TRBJ2-1|TRBV7-2
TGTGCCAGCAGCTTAGGACGGCGGCGTAAGTTCTTC
CASSLGRRRKFF
>.|many|TRBJ1-1|TRBV12-3/TRBV12-4
TGTGCCAGCAGGCCCCGCGTTACCACTGAAGCTTTCTTT
CASRPRVTTEAFF
>.|few|TRBJ2-7|TRBV29-1
TGCAGCGTTTTGGAGACAAAGGAGCAGTACTTC
CSVLETKEQYF
>.|few|TRBJ1-1|TRBV12-3/TRBV12-4
TGTGCCAGCAGACCAGCTGAAGCTTTCTTT
CASRPAEAFF
>.|.|TRBJ2-1|TRBV6-4
TGTGCCAGCAGAGGGACTCGTGTTTCGGGTGAGCAGTTCTTC
CASRGTRVSGEQFF
>TRBD2|few|TRBJ2-1|TRBV24-1
TGTGCCACCAGTGATACGACTAGCGGGAGGGTCTACAATGAGCAGTTCTTC
CATSDTTSGRVYNEQFF
>TRBD2|few|TRBJ2-1|TRBV12-3/TRBV12-4
TGTGCCAGTGATAGCGGGAGCTCCTACAATGAGCAGTTCTTC
CASDSGSSYNEQFF
>TRBD2|few|TRBJ2-1|TRBV6-1
TGTGCCAGCATGGGACTAGCGGGGGGTAACTCCTACAATGAGCAGTTCTTC
CASMGLAGGNSYNEQFF
>.|.|TRBJ2-5|TRBV30
TGTGCCTGGCACAGGAAACAAGAGACCCAGTACTTC
CAWHRKQETQYF
>TRBD2|.|TRBJ2-1|TRBV29-1
TGCAGCGTTGAGGGGGGGGGTTCCTTCTCCTACAATGAGCAGTTCTTC
CSVEGGGSFSYNEQFF
>.|many|TRBJ2-1|TRBV20-1
TGCAGTGCTTGTATTCGCTTCAATGAGCAGTTCTTC
CSACIRFNEQFF
>TRBD1|many|TRBJ2-5|TRBV6-5
TGTGCCAGCAGTTACTCTACTCCTTATATCGGGACAGTACAAGAGACCCAGTACTTC
CASSYSTPYIGTVQETQYF
>TRBD1|few|TRBJ2-5|TRBV29-1
TGCAGCGTTGCCCCGGGACAGGAACAAGAGACCCAGTACTTC
CSVAPGQEQETQYF
>TRBD1|few|TRBJ2-1|TRBV20-1
TGCAGTGCTAGAGGTGGACAGGGGTTCAACAATGAGCAGTTCTTC
CSARGGQGFNNEQFF
>.|.|TRBJ1-4|TRBV5-1
TGCGCCAGCAGCTTCCGGGCAGCGCTTACCAATGGTAATGAAAAACTGTTTTTT
CASSFRAALTNGNEKLFF
>.|.|TRBJ2-7|TRBV6-6
TGTGCCAGCAGTTGGTGGGGCTACGAGCAGTACTTC
CASSWWGYEQYF
>TRBD2|many|TRBJ2-1|TRBV5-1
TGCGCCAGCAGCTTGGAGCCAGCGGGAGGTAATGAGCAGTTCTTC
CASSLEPAGGNEQFF
>.|few|TRBJ1-1|TRBV20-1
TGCAGTGCTTGGGCAAAGGGCATGAACACTGAAGCTTTCTTT
CSAWAKGMNTEAFF
>.|.|TRBJ2-7|TRBV20-1
TGCAGTGCTAGTCCGGTCGGAGGGGGGGGCTCCTACGAGCAGTACTTC
CSASPVGGGGSYEQYF
>.|many|TRBJ1-6|TRBV14
TGTGCCAGCAGCCAAGGAATGGGGGGCCGGTCACCCCTCCACTTT
CASSQGMGGRSPLHF
>.|.|TRBJ2-7|TRBV30
TGTGCCTGGAGTGTACAGGGATACGAGCAGTACTTC
CAWSVQGYEQYF
>TRBD2|many|TRBJ2-7|TRBV29-1
TGCAGCGTTGCCCGAACTAGCGGCGCAGCCTACGAGCAGTACTTC
CSVARTSGAAYEQYF
>.|few|TRBJ2-2|TRBV12-3/TRBV12-4
TGTGCCAGCAGTTTTGGATACACCGGGGAGCTGTTTTTT
CASSFGYTGELFF
>TRBD2|many|TRBJ2-2|TRBV29-1
TGCAGCGTCGTAACTAGCGGCGCGAACACCGGGGAGCTGTTTTTT
CSVVTSGANTGELFF
>.|many|TRBJ2-1|TRBV10-3
TGTGCCATCACCAGCATGGGCTCCTACAATGAGCAGTTCTTC
CAITSMGSYNEQFF
>.|few|TRBJ1-2|TRBV20-1
TGCAGTGCAGTATTCGGACAGAACTATGGCTACACCTTC
CSAVFGQNYGYTF
>TRBD1|few|TRBJ2-1|TRBV12-3/TRBV12-4
TGTCCCGGTAACTGCTGGCACAGGGGGCGCAATGAGCAGTTCTTC
CPGNCWHRGRNEQFF
>TRBD1|.|TRBJ1-6|TRBV6-1
TGTGCCGCCCGGGACAGGGGGTCTTCACCCCTCCACTTT
CAARDRGSSPLHF
>TRBD2|.|TRBJ2-7|TRBV4-2
TGTGCCAGCAGCCAAGATCCGACTAGCGTCCACGAGCAGTACTTC
CASSQDPTSVHEQYF
>.|.|TRBJ2-7|TRBV2
TGTGCCAGCAGTGTAGGGGACGCCTTCTACGAGCAGTACTTC
CASSVGDAFYEQYF
>.|many|TRBJ2-5|TRBV12-3/TRBV12-4
TGTGCCAGCAGCCACCTGACGGGGCAAGAGACCCAGTACTTC
CASSHLTGQETQYF
>.|many|TRBJ2-1|TRBV5-1
TGCGCCAGCAGACCAACTAGGTGGGTTGAGCAGTTCTTC
CASRPTRWVEQFF
>TRBD2|.|TRBJ2-1|TRBV4-1
TGCGCCAGCAGCCAAGATAGCGTAGCGGGAGGGCTAATTAATGAGCAGTTCTTC
CASSQDSVAGGLINEQFF
>.|few|TRBJ2-3|TRBV29-1
TGCAGCGTTGTCCGCGGGTCAGATACGCAGTATTTT
CSVVRGSDTQYF